These T cell receptor beta chains were read from a single sample in a study of beta chain features in type 1 diabetes. This table comes from immunoSEQ multiplex PCR, and its TCRdb copy is limited to in-frame clones, with some not included. The sample consists of 310,000 or so clones, approximately 10% of them appearing once. The sequencing sample was made of naive CD4+ T cells from blood. Receptors originate from a woman in her twenties or thirties in good health. Both conserved end residues are part of each CDR3. The D gene is left open where the match is weak. Not every row has a clone size; where given, it reads once, few, many or a size class.

d_call,j_call,clone_size,v_call,cdr3_aa,cdr3_nt
.,TRBJ2-7,.,TRBV15,CATSRQYEQYF,TGTGCCACCAGCAGACAGTACGAGCAGTACTTC
.,TRBJ2-1,.,TRBV28,CASSLDTLNEQFF,TGTGCCAGCAGTTTGGACACCTTAAATGAGCAGTTCTTC
TRBD1,TRBJ2-7,.,TRBV7-9,CASSLGQPPSYEQYF,TGTGCCAGCAGCCTGGGACAGCCACCTTCGTACGAGCAGTACTTC
.,TRBJ2-2,.,TRBV7-9,CASSSGVDTGELFF,TGTGCCAGCAGCTCGGGGGTCGACACCGGGGAGCTGTTTTTT
TRBD2,TRBJ2-5,.,TRBV6-5,CASSYTGGLPQYF,TGTGCCAGCAGTTACACGGGAGGGCTTCCCCAGTACTTC
TRBD2,TRBJ2-7,few,TRBV7-2,CASSLRSGRGSYEQYF,TGTGCCAGCAGCTTAAGAAGCGGGAGGGGGTCCTACGAGCAGTACTTC
.,TRBJ2-7,.,TRBV13,CASSPLSGRQYF,TGTGCCAGCAGCCCTCTTTCTGGGCGGCAGTACTTC
.,TRBJ2-1,.,TRBV28,CASSSGTVHNEQFF,TGTGCCAGCAGCTCCGGGACTGTTCACAATGAGCAGTTCTTC
.,TRBJ2-3,.,TRBV19,CASSMIGSADTQYF,TGTGCCAGTAGTATGATCGGGAGCGCAGATACGCAGTATTTT
TRBD2,TRBJ2-4,few,TRBV5-1,CASSLLAGVTKNIQYF,TGCGCCAGCAGCTTGTTAGCGGGAGTGACAAAAAACATTCAGTACTTC
.,TRBJ2-1,few,TRBV2,CASSAEYNEQFF,TGTGCCAGCAGTGCAGAATACAATGAGCAGTTCTTC
.,TRBJ2-1,.,TRBV11-2,CASSLDSAGTNEQFF,TGTGCCAGCAGCTTAGATTCGGCAGGGACAAATGAGCAGTTCTTC
TRBD1,TRBJ2-2,few,TRBV29-1,CSGGQGTGELFF,TGCAGCGGGGGACAGGGGACCGGGGAGCTGTTTTTT
.,TRBJ2-1,.,TRBV7-9,CASSSLLSGEISYNEQFF,TGTGCCAGCAGCTCGCTACTCAGCGGAGAGATCTCCTACAATGAGCAGTTCTTC
TRBD1,TRBJ2-7,few,TRBV28,CASTPGDRVGEQYF,TGTGCCAGCACTCCCGGGGACAGGGTCGGCGAGCAGTACTTC
TRBD1,TRBJ2-1,few,TRBV11-2,CASRGQGAREQFF,TGTGCCAGCCGGGGACAGGGGGCGCGTGAGCAGTTCTTC
TRBD1,TRBJ2-7,few,TRBV18,CASSPPDRGTYEQYF,TGTGCCAGCTCACCACCCGACAGGGGCACCTACGAGCAGTACTTC
.,TRBJ2-3,.,TRBV6-5,CASSYVSGVNTDTQYF,TGTGCCAGCAGTTACGTATCAGGGGTAAACACAGATACGCAGTATTTT
.,TRBJ2-3,few,TRBV18,CASSPQTGEYTDTQYF,TGTGCCAGCTCACCACAAACAGGAGAATACACAGATACGCAGTATTTT
TRBD1,TRBJ2-1,.,TRBV19,CASRLDRGSYNEQFF,TGTGCCAGTAGGCTCGACAGGGGATCCTACAATGAGCAGTTCTTC
.,TRBJ2-7,.,TRBV4-2,CASSQDRVSSYEQYF,TGTGCCAGCAGCCAAGACCGGGTCTCGTCCTACGAGCAGTACTTC
.,TRBJ2-1,.,TRBV5-4,CASHAGLGGNEQFF,TGTGCCAGCCACGCGGGACTGGGTGGCAATGAGCAGTTCTTC
TRBD1,TRBJ2-7,.,TRBV19,CASSPLDRSYEQYF,TGTGCCAGTAGTCCCTTGGACAGGAGCTACGAGCAGTACTTC
TRBD2,TRBJ2-7,.,TRBV4-3,CASSPTLAGVYEQYF,TGCGCCAGCAGCCCGACACTAGCGGGAGTATACGAGCAGTACTTC
TRBD2,TRBJ2-3,few,TRBV4-2,CASSGLGASGSPGTDTQYF,TGTGCCAGCTCAGGCTTAGGGGCTAGCGGGAGTCCCGGCACAGATACGCAGTATTTT
TRBD2,TRBJ2-3,few,TRBV15,CATSRDRRLAGGPDTQYF,TGTGCCACCAGCAGAGACCGACGGCTAGCGGGAGGGCCAGATACGCAGTATTTT
.,TRBJ1-2,.,TRBV27,CASSLEQGGGYTF,TGTGCCAGCAGTTTGGAACAGGGCGGAGGCTACACCTTC
.,TRBJ2-1,.,TRBV29-1,CSVGSEHEQFF,TGCAGCGTTGGGTCCGAGCATGAGCAGTTCTTC
.,TRBJ2-5,few,TRBV5-4,CASSFSASVRTQYF,TGTGCCAGCAGCTTCTCCGCCAGCGTTAGGACCCAGTACTTC
TRBD2,TRBJ2-1,.,TRBV5-1,CASSLVAGGNNEQFF,TGCGCCAGCAGCTTGGTAGCGGGAGGGAACAATGAGCAGTTCTTC
.,TRBJ2-1,.,TRBV6-6,CASSYSGAINNEQFF,TGTGCCAGCAGTTACTCGGGGGCGATAAACAATGAGCAGTTCTTC
TRBD2,TRBJ2-3,.,TRBV18,CASSRGLSGRFEDTQYF,TGTGCCAGCTCACGAGGGCTCAGCGGGAGATTTGAAGATACGCAGTATTTT
TRBD2,TRBJ2-5,few,TRBV6-7,CASSYSVVSGGPPPLQETQYF,TGTGCCAGCAGTTACTCGGTCGTATCGGGAGGGCCTCCGCCCTTACAAGAGACCCAGTACTTC
.,TRBJ2-5,few,TRBV7-2,CASSRDRGAIETQYF,TGTGCCAGCAGCCGAGACCGCGGCGCAATAGAGACCCAGTACTTC
.,TRBJ2-3,.,TRBV11-2,CASSFGADSTTDTQYF,TGTGCCAGCAGCTTTGGGGCCGACAGTACCACAGATACGCAGTATTTT
.,TRBJ2-5,few,TRBV6-5,CASSPTSSETQYF,TGTGCCAGCAGCCCGACTAGTTCCGAGACCCAGTACTTC
TRBD1,TRBJ1-1,few,TRBV4-2,CASSHRGQAEEAFF,TGTGCCAGCAGCCACCGTGGACAGGCAGAGGAAGCTTTCTTT
.,TRBJ2-4,few,TRBV5-6,CASSSPTRAKNIQYF,TGTGCCAGCAGCTCGCCTACTAGAGCCAAAAACATTCAGTACTTC
TRBD2,TRBJ2-1,few,TRBV25-1,CASSEPAGGPYNEQFF,TGTGCCAGCAGTGAACCAGCGGGAGGCCCTTACAATGAGCAGTTCTTC
.,TRBJ1-2,few,TRBV4-3,CASSQANANRAYGYTF,TGCGCCAGCAGCCAAGCTAACGCGAATCGTGCTTATGGCTACACCTTC
.,TRBJ2-3,few,TRBV7-3,CASSFQDTQYF,TGTGCCAGCAGCTTCCAAGATACGCAGTATTTT
TRBD2,TRBJ2-5,few,TRBV27,CASSPWGSGGGGETQYF,TGTGCCAGCAGTCCATGGGGTAGCGGGGGGGGTGGAGAGACCCAGTACTTC
TRBD1,TRBJ2-3,.,TRBV7-2,CASSKEGAGNTDTQYF,TGTGCCAGCAGCAAAGAGGGGGCAGGGAACACAGATACGCAGTATTTT
TRBD2,TRBJ2-5,.,TRBV28,CASSLASGSWGQETQYF,TGTGCCAGCAGTTTGGCTAGCGGGAGCTGGGGGCAAGAGACCCAGTACTTC
TRBD2,TRBJ2-1,.,TRBV19,CASTASGVMRQFF,TGTGCCAGTACCGCTAGCGGAGTAATGAGACAGTTCTTC
.,TRBJ1-1,few,TRBV25-1,CASSAHRDRGTEAFF,TGTGCCAGCAGTGCCCACAGGGATAGGGGCACTGAAGCTTTCTTT
.,TRBJ2-7,.,TRBV4-2,CASSQEWEPLRSYEQYF,TGTGCCAGCAGCCAAGAGTGGGAGCCACTCCGATCCTACGAGCAGTACTTC
TRBD1,TRBJ1-4,few,TRBV19,CASTGQGNEKLFF,TGTGCCAGTACGGGACAGGGTAATGAAAAACTGTTTTTT
.,TRBJ1-2,few,TRBV15,CATSRDGIGGNTF,TGTGCCACCAGCAGAGATGGGATTGGGGGGAACACCTTC
.,TRBJ2-7,.,TRBV2,CASTGSGDIHEQYF,TGTGCCAGCACGGGATCGGGGGATATCCACGAGCAGTACTTC
.,TRBJ1-2,.,TRBV28,CASSSFGYTF,TGTGCCAGCAGTTCCTTTGGCTACACCTTC
.,TRBJ2-2,once,TRBV5-1,CASTMTGDTGELFF,TGCGCCAGCACCATGACAGGAGACACCGGGGAGCTGTTTTTT
TRBD2,TRBJ2-5,few,TRBV11-2,CASSFSGRETQYF,TGTGCCAGCAGCTTTTCCGGGAGGGAGACCCAGTACTTC
TRBD1,TRBJ1-1,few,TRBV5-4,CASSSDRVSTEAFF,TGTGCCAGCAGCTCCGACAGGGTGAGCACTGAAGCTTTCTTT
.,TRBJ1-1,few,TRBV5-1,CASSFRGTEAFF,TGCGCCAGCAGCTTCAGGGGCACTGAAGCTTTCTTT
TRBD2,TRBJ2-7,few,TRBV7-2,CASSLASGSAYEQYF,TGTGCCAGCAGCTTAGCTAGCGGGAGCGCCTACGAGCAGTACTTC
TRBD1,TRBJ1-4,.,TRBV5-1,CASRSGTANEKLFF,TGCGCCAGCAGATCCGGGACAGCAAATGAAAAACTGTTTTTT